This T cell receptor beta chain was documented in a study of blood T cell repertoires in COVID-19 (TCRdb year 2020). Regarding the complete study: Samples from collaborators originated in the United States, Italy and Spain and spanned both the acute and convalescent phases of COVID-19. The prospective study material was composed of cDNA or gDNA derived from T cells, B-cell-depleted T cells, or PBMCs. Subjects who had been exposed to COVID-19, were actively infected with it, or had recovered from it provided the deeply sampled blood TCRbeta repertoires that made up the dataset. The repertoires were released in a freely available public database meant as a resource for research on the immune response to SARS-CoV-2. The samples were drawn from the first 160 participants of the ongoing ImmuneRACE study and from some 1,300 subjects provided by 6 global collaborators. The sample metadata nearly always contained a de-identified subject ID, COVID-19 status, age in years and sex. HLA class I and class II types, where available, came from metadata supplied by the sample provider rather than from assay-based typing. Points the paper makes about the study in general: The amount of clinical and demographic metadata varied by source and participant and was provided uncurated.

V ends up 0 bases short and J 7 bases short, with an unmatched junction base count of 3. The germline V gene provides CDR1 SGHRS and CDR2 YFSETQ. CDR3 length: 14 amino acids, cysteine to phenylalanine. The DNA shown is the 42-base CDR3, in frame from base 1. Whole blood was collected in K2EDTA tubes by collaborating institutions according to the institutions' own protocols. Collaborator samples were shipped for TCRbeta analysis as frozen whole blood, isolated PBMCs, or DNA extracted from either sample type. Of note for this clone: Its specific antigen is unknown. No base quality information exists; no much larger clone differs at one position.

The immunoSEQ Assay, a bias-controlled multiplex PCR, was used to amplify TCRbeta CDR3 regions from genomic DNA. The authors processed their data as follows. The number of nucleated cells in each sample was estimated by amplification of reference gene primers within the assay. To quantify the absolute abundance of each unique TCRbeta CDR3 rearrangement, sequence reads were collapsed and filtered. Productive Simpson clonality was computed per sample as the square root of Simpson's diversity index over productive rearrangements. TCRdb took this table from immuneACCESS and kept in-frame rearrangements with V and J called. Such tables lack part of the clones; where checked against another copy, unresolved V genes explain under half of the gap, and the rest is unexplained. V, J and clone size are those of that table, while D and trimming were read from the DNA. Recorded for this sample are 95,000 to 150,000 clones; over 75% of them occurred a single time. Approximately 5% of the sample lies in the top ten.

The TCR was taken from a woman in her sixties or seventies with acute or convalescent COVID-19. The sequenced sample consisted of peripheral blood. The chain is encoded by TRBV5-1 joined to TRBJ1-4; 7 bases in between match TRBD1. The bases are TGCGCCAGCAGCTTGGAGACAGGGCGTGAAAAACTGTTTTTT. This encodes CASSLETGREKLFF.